The 30 T cell receptor beta chains listed next were all sequenced from one sample in a study of response to subunit inactivated influenza vaccine. MiXCR, applied by TCRdb to the RT-PCR reads, yields one record per CDR3 protein. This repertoire shows 150,000 to 200,000 distinct CDR3 sequences, roughly 10% found once; its top ten account for 35% to 40%. The specimen comprised CD8+ T cells sorted from PBMCs, sampled 23 months after vaccination. These receptors were collected from a man between 50 and 75 years old who received an inactivated influenza vaccine.

This chain uses TRBV6-5 with TRBJ2-2, with D perhaps matching TRBD1 (6 bases). Germline V lookup: CDR1 MNHEY, CDR2 SVGAGI. This CDR3 has 15 amino acids. V lost 1 base and J lost 4, with 10 bases in between. CDR3 DNA: TGTGCCAGCAGTTACTTAGGGGGACGCACCGGGGAGCTGTTTTTT. Its translation: CASSYLGGRTGELFF.

This clonotype was detected a few times. The chain employs TRBV27 and TRBJ2-1; D is perhaps TRBD1 or TRBD2 (5 bases each). V shed 2 bases and J shed 13 bases, with 21 bases lying between them. The CDR3 covers 15 residues. Germline V gives CDR1 MNHEY, CDR2 SMNVEV (reference sequence). The CDR3 nucleotides read TGTGCCAGCAGTTTAAAACTAGGGACGTCCTCGAGCCAGTTCTTC. Its translation: CASSLKLGTSSSQFF.

This clonotype showed up many times. The gene calls are TRBV6-2 or TRBV6-3 and TRBJ1-3; possible D gene TRBD1, 5 bases. CDR3 length: 14 residues. With 11 bases removed from V and 0 bases from J, the gap between germline ends came to 14 bases. The germline CDR1 and CDR2 sequences are MNHEY and SVGEGT. CDR3 amino acids: CACRQPSSGNTIYF. CDR3 in DNA: TGTGCCTGCCGACAGCCGAGCTCTGGAAACACCATATATTTT.

This clonotype was found many times. The V gene is TRBV21-1, the J gene TRBJ2-2; the table's D call of TRBD1 was not tested on the DNA. TRBV21-1 is described as a pseudogene. CDR3 length: 17 residues. In nucleotides, the CDR3 is TGTGCCAGCAGCAAAGCCCGGACAGGGACAAGAGGCGGGGAGCTGTTTTTT. Translating it yields CASSKARTGTRGGELFF.

J is TRBJ2-1 and V is TRBV20-1, with D maybe TRBD2 (5 bases). V gave up 1 base and J gave up 2 bases, with 15 bases separating them. Per the germline V gene, CDR1 is DFQATT and CDR2 is SNEGSKA (reference sequence). This CDR3 is built from 16 residues. CDR3 sequence reads: CSARASGFGTYNEQFF. In DNA, the CDR3 is TGCAGTGCTAGAGCCTCTGGGTTCGGGACCTACAATGAGCAGTTCTTC.

This clonotype was counted at least ten times. V and J are TRBV20-1 and TRBJ2-1; D is unresolved. The CDR3 covers 15 residues. Trimming removed 0 bases from V and 0 bases from J, with 9 bases in between. CDR1 is DFQATT, CDR2 SNEGSKA, per germline (reference sequence). This chain's CDR3 is CSARDIYSSYNEQFF. The CDR3 bases are TGCAGTGCTAGAGACATATATAGCTCCTACAATGAGCAGTTCTTC.

V is TRBV6-2 or TRBV6-3 and J is TRBJ2-7; D is ambiguous. The germline V gene encodes CDR1 MNHEY and CDR2 SVGEGT. This CDR3 has 14 residues. Trimming removed 2 bases at V and 5 bases at J, with 13 bases between. This CDR3 reads CASSYTSRFHEQYF. The CDR3 DNA is TGTGCCAGCAGTTACACCTCTAGGTTCCACGAGCAGTACTTC.

This clonotype was seen many times. V gene TRBV9 combines with J gene TRBJ2-3; D possibly corresponds to TRBD2 (5 bases). Germline CDR1 and CDR2: SGDLS and YYNGEE. There are 15 residues in the CDR3. The V gene lost 0 bases and the J gene lost 6 bases, with 14 bases spanning the gap. CDR3 residues: CASSVAGTDSDTQYF. DNA for the CDR3: TGTGCCAGCAGCGTAGCGGGAACCGACTCCGATACGCAGTATTTT.

This clonotype showed up many times. The chain carries TRBV7-6 and TRBJ2-5, with TRBD2 as a possible D gene (7 bases). Trimming removed 3 bases at V and 4 bases at J, with 12 bases between. The CDR3 runs 14 residues. CDR1 and CDR2 from the germline V gene are SGHVS and FNYEAQ. CDR3: CASSLGGGRETQYF. The DNA of the CDR3 is TGTGCCAGCAGCTTGGGGGGGGGCAGAGAGACCCAGTACTTC.

The sample holds a few counts of this clonotype. The chain recombines TRBV29-1 with TRBJ2-1; 9 bases are a match to TRBD1. The CDR3 spans 16 residues. V shed 7 bases and J 4 bases; nucleotides not matched to a gene: 14. Germline loops: CDR1 SQVTM, CDR2 ANQGSEA. The CDR3 sequence is CSAERTGAKGYNEQFF. The CDR3 DNA reads TGCAGCGCCGAACGGACAGGGGCCAAGGGGTACAATGAGCAGTTCTTC.

This clonotype was counted ten times or more. One junction end disagrees with the germline gene, perhaps due to a read error. This chain links TRBV12-3 or TRBV12-4 with TRBJ2-1, with TRBD2 matching over 12 bases. The CDR3 length is 15 residues. CDR3 amino acids: CASSLAGGWYNEQFF. The CDR3 nucleotides are TGTGCCAGCAGTCTAGCGGGGGGGTGGTACAATGAGCAGTTCTTC.

The chain uses TRBV10-3 and TRBJ2-1; 11 bases align to TRBD1. The CDR3 totals 16 residues. Per the germline V gene, CDR1 is ENHRY and CDR2 is SYGVKD. The V and J ends lost 3 bases and 6 bases, in that order; junction bases with no gene match: 7. CDR3 coding DNA: TGTGCCATCAGTGACCCCGGACAGGGGGCCGGCAATGAGCAGTTCTTC. Protein: CAISDPGQGAGNEQFF.

Remarks on this clonotype: Sequence at one end of the junction differs from germline and may be a read error. The chain uses TRBV18 and TRBJ2-1; TRBD1 matches 9 bases. Germline V gene lookup returns CDR1 KGHSH and CDR2 LQKENI. The CDR3 is 16 residues long. The CDR3 spells CSSSPKGTGSGKEQFF. In nucleotides, the CDR3 is TGTTCCAGCTCACCAAAAGGGACAGGGTCGGGCAAGGAGCAGTTCTTC.

At least ten counts were recorded for this clonotype. CDR3 amino acids: CASSLGPPGANQPQHF. DNA of the CDR3: TGTGCCAGCAGCTTAGGCCCTCCGGGGGCTAATCAGCCCCAGCATTTT. The rearrangement joins TRBV13 to TRBJ1-5, with D possibly TRBD1 on 6 matching bases. Trimming removed 0 bases from V and 4 bases from J, with 13 bases in between. CDR1 is PRHDT, CDR2 FYEKMQ, per germline (reference sequence). This CDR3 comprises 16 residues.

The rearrangement links TRBV11-2 to TRBJ1-1, with a tentative D call TRBD1 (6 bases). The V and J ends lost 5 bases and 5 bases respectively, with 21 bases between them. The CDR3 spans 16 residues. Germline V CDR1 and CDR2: SGHAT, FQNNGV. CDR3 region: CASSPTYGAGVTEAFF. The CDR3 DNA is TGTGCCAGCAGCCCCACGTACGGGGCAGGGGTGACTGAAGCTTTCTTT.

This clonotype showed up just a few times. The genes are TRBV4-3 and TRBJ2-1; D is ambiguous. This CDR3 spans 15 amino acids. CDR1 is LGHNA, CDR2 YSLEER, per germline. Trimming took 8 bases from V and 0 from J, leaving 14 bases between them. The DNA for the CDR3 is TGCGCCAGCGGGATCTACCTAAGCTCCTACAATGAGCAGTTCTTC. This translates into CASGIYLSSYNEQFF.

The V call is TRBV6-5, the J call TRBJ2-3; 9 bases are shared with TRBD1. Germline loops: CDR1 MNHEY, CDR2 SVGAGI. V was clipped by 0 bases and J by 5 bases; unmatched bases: 9. CDR3 length equals 17 residues. The CDR3 is CASSYSTGTGTEDTQYF. The DNA of the CDR3 is TGTGCCAGCAGTTACTCCACTGGGACAGGGACGGAAGATACGCAGTATTTT.

The chain's CDR3 is CASRPQGGKNIQYF. In DNA, the CDR3 is TGTGCCAGCAGGCCACAGGGGGGCAAAAACATTCAGTACTTC. This chain joins TRBV28 and TRBJ2-4; TRBD1 agrees at 8 bases. This CDR3 has 14 amino acids. V shed 6 bases and J 3 bases; nucleotides not matched to a gene: 4. The germline CDR1 and CDR2 sequences are MDHEN and SYDVKM. The variable domain in full, with the rest retrieved from reference TRBV28 and TRBJ2-4, is DVKVTQSSRYLVKRTGEKVFLECVQDMDHENMFWYRQDPGLGLRLIYFSYDVKMKEKGDIPEGYSVSREKKERFSLILESASTNQTSMYLCASRPQGGKNIQYFGAGTRLSVL.

This clonotype was seen only a few times. The V gene is TRBV4-3, the J gene TRBJ1-4; no reliable D call. The CDR3 contains 15 residues. Between the trimmed V and J ends, which lost 0 bases and 8 bases, there was a span of 13 bases. The V gene's germline CDR1 is LGHNA and CDR2 YSLEER. The chain's CDR3 is CASSQESGFGEKLFF. CDR3 coding DNA: TGCGCCAGCAGCCAAGAAAGCGGGTTTGGAGAAAAACTGTTTTTT.

This clonotype has more than one count but fewer than ten. The chain carries TRBV4-2 and TRBJ1-2; 9 nucleotides align to TRBD1. CDR3 length: 14 residues. In germline, CDR1 is LGHNA, CDR2 YNFKEQ. J gave up 6 bases and V 4 bases, and 6 bases lay outside the gene matches. CDR3 DNA: TGTGCCAGCAGCCCCAGGACAGGGGAGGATGGCTACACCTTC. Amino acids: CASSPRTGEDGYTF.

The CDR3 DNA is TGTGCCAGCAGCTCGGGACAGGCCTACAATGAGCAGTTCTTC. Protein: CASSSGQAYNEQFF. The V gene is TRBV7-9, the J gene TRBJ2-1; 8 bases are shared with TRBD1. V lost 4 bases, J lost 2 bases, and 1 base stayed unmatched. Germline V CDR1 and CDR2: SEHNR, FQNEAQ (reference sequence). The CDR3 sequence is 14 residues long.

This clonotype was seen a few times. The chain couples TRBV7-9 to TRBJ1-2; D possibly corresponds to TRBD1 (6 bases). This CDR3 comprises 14 residues. The V and J ends lost 2 bases and 7 bases respectively, with 14 bases between them. Germline V CDR1 and CDR2: SEHNR, FQNEAQ (reference sequence). CDR3 bases: TGTGCCAGCAGCTTAACAGGGCATCTCTCTGGCTACACCTTC. This codes for CASSLTGHLSGYTF.

This clonotype was observed a handful of times. The rearrangement uses TRBV14 and TRBJ1-1; maybe TRBD1 (5 bases). The CDR3 is 14 amino acids. Germline loops: CDR1 SGHDN, CDR2 FVKESK. Trimming removed 4 bases at V and 0 bases at J, with 9 bases between. This chain's CDR3 is CASSRTGLNTEAFF. Here the CDR3 DNA reads TGTGCCAGCAGCCGAACAGGACTGAACACTGAAGCTTTCTTT.

The sample holds a few counts of this clonotype. This rearrangement joins TRBV20-1 to TRBJ2-7, with TRBD2 matching over 8 bases. Germline V gene data show CDR1 as DFQATT and CDR2 as SNEGSKA (reference sequence). The J segment lost 2 bases and the V segment lost 1 base, leaving 7 bases of the junction unmatched. The CDR3 consists of 15 residues. This CDR3 reads CSARAPPGGPYEQYF. CDR3 DNA sequence: TGCAGTGCTAGAGCCCCCCCGGGGGGGCCCTACGAGCAGTACTTC.

This clonotype has ten or more counts. The chain has TRBV20-1 and TRBJ2-7, with TRBD2 matching 7 bases. V was pared by 0 bases and J by 5 bases, with 13 bases of the junction left unmatched. The CDR3 is 16 residues long. In germline, CDR1 is DFQATT, CDR2 SNEGSKA (reference sequence). The CDR3 DNA sequence: TGCAGTGCTAGAGATTTCTTGGCGGGAGAGGATGACGAGCAGTACTTC. It codes for CSARDFLAGEDDEQYF.

The chain links TRBV2 to TRBJ1-1, with D uncertain. V was trimmed by 6 bases and J by 1 base, leaving 9 bases between them. The CDR3 is made up of 13 amino acids. Germline-derived CDR1 and CDR2 are SNHLY and FYNNEI. Written as DNA, the CDR3 is TGTGCCAGCAGGCCCGGGAGGAACACTGAAGCTTTCTTT. Amino acid sequence: CASRPGRNTEAFF. Supplemented by reference TRBV2 and TRBJ1-1, the full variable domain reads EPEVTQTPSHQVTQMGQEVILRCVPISNHLYFYWYRQILGQKVEFLVSFYNNEISEKSEIFDDQFSVERPDGSNFTLKIRSTKLEDSAMYFCASRPGRNTEAFFGQGTRLTVV.

The chain joins TRBV28 to TRBJ1-5; D not resolved. In germline, CDR1 is MDHEN, CDR2 SYDVKM. V was shortened by 7 bases and J by 9 bases, with 16 bases between the two germline ends. There are 13 residues in the CDR3. The CDR3 coding sequence is TGTGCCAGCACCCTCAGCCCCGCTGGGCCCCAGCATTTT. It codes for CASTLSPAGPQHF.

This clonotype was recorded at least ten times. CDR3 nucleotide sequence: TGTGCCAGCAGCTGGGGAAACGAGCAGTACTTC. As protein: CASSWGNEQYF. The chain employs TRBV7-9 and TRBJ2-7; no reliable D call. Germline V gene sequence: CDR1 SEHNR, CDR2 FQNEAQ (reference sequence). Trimming took off 4 bases at V and 5 bases at J, with 6 bases between the two ends. The CDR3 is made up of 11 amino acids.

The V call is TRBV30, the J call TRBJ2-3, with TRBD1 matching 7 bases. This CDR3 region has 14 residues. Germline CDR1 reads GTSNPN; CDR2 reads SVGIG (reference sequence). The V and J ends lost 5 bases and 5 bases, in that order; junction bases with no gene match: 10. The CDR3 coding sequence is TGTGCCTGGGGAGACAGGGTTTGGGGAGATACGCAGTATTTT. Its protein is CAWGDRVWGDTQYF.

The J gene is TRBJ2-6, the V gene TRBV7-8, with unresolved D. This CDR3 region has 15 residues. Germline CDR1 reads SGHVS; CDR2 reads FQNEAQ. The V end lost 0 bases, the J end lost 4 bases, and 7 bases lay between the germline ends. The DNA for the CDR3 is TGTGCCAGCAGCTTAGCGGGGTCAGGGGCCAACGTCCTGACTTTC. It codes for CASSLAGSGANVLTF. The whole variable domain, remainder taken from reference TRBV7-8 and TRBJ2-6, is GAGVSQSPRYKVAKRGQDVALRCDPISGHVSLFWYQQALGQGPEFLTYFQNEAQLDKSGLPSDRFFAERPEGSVSTLKIQRTQQEDSAVYLCASSLAGSGANVLTFGAGSRLTVL.